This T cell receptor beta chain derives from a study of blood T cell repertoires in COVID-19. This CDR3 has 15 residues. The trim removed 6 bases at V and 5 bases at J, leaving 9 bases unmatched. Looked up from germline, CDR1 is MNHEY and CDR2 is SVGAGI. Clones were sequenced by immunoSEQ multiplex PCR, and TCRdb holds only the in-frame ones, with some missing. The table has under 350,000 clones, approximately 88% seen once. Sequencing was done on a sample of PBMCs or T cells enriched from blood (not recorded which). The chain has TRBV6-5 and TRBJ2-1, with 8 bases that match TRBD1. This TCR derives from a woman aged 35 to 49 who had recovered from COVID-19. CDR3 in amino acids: CASSPRGQANNEQFF. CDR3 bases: TGTGCCAGCAGCCCCAGGGGACAGGCGAACAATGAGCAGTTCTTC.